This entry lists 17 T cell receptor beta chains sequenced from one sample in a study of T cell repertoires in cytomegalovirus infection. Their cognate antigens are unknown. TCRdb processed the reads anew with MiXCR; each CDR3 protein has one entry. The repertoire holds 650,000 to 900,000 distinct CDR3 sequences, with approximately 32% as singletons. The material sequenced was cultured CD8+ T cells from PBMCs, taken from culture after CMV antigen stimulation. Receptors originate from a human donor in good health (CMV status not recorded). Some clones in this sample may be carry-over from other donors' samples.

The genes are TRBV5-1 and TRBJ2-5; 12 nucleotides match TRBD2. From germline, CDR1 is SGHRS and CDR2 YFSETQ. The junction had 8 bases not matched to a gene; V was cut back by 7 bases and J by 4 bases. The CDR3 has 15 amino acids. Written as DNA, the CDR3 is TGCGCCAGCCTGACTAGCGGGGGAATGGGAGAGACCCAGTACTTC. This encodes CASLTSGGMGETQYF.

The DNA of the CDR3 is TGTGCCAGCAGCGGCCCGGGACAAGTCTACAATGAGCAGTTCTTC. Protein: CASSGPGQVYNEQFF. The chain uses TRBV6-5 and TRBJ2-1; weak D call: TRBD1 (6 bases). This CDR3 is built from 15 residues. V gave up 6 bases and J gave up 3 bases, with 15 bases separating them. Germline V lookup: CDR1 MNHEY, CDR2 SVGAGI.

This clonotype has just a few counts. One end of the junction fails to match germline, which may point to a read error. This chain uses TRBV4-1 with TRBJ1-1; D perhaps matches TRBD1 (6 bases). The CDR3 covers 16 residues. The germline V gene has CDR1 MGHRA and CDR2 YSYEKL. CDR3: CASSQEVRGAKTEAFF. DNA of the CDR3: TGTGCCAGCAGCCAAGAAGTTCGGGGGGCAAAGACTGAAGCTTTCTTT.

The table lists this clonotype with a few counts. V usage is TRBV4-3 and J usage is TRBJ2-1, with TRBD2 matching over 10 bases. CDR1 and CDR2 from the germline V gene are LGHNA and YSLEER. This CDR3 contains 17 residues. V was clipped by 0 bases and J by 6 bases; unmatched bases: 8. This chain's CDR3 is CASSQEGLAGDANEQFF. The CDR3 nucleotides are TGCGCCAGCAGCCAAGAGGGGCTAGCGGGGGATGCCAATGAGCAGTTCTTC.

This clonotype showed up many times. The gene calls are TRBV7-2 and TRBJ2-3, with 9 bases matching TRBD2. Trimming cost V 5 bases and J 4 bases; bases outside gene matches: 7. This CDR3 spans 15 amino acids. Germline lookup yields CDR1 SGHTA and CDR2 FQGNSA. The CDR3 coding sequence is TGTGCCAGCAGCCACAGCGGGGGGATTTCAGATACGCAGTATTTT. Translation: CASSHSGGISDTQYF.

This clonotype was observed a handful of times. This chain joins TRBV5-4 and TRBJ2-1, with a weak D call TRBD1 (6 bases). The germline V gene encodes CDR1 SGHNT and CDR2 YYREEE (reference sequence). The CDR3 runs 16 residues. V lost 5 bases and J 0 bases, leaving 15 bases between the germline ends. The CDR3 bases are TGTGCCAGCAGGTCGACAGGTCCTAGCTCCTACAATGAGCAGTTCTTC. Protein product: CASRSTGPSSYNEQFF.

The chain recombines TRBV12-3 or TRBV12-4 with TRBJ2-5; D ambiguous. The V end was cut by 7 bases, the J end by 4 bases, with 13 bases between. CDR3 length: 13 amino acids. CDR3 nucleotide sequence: TGTGCCAGCACCGACGCCCCAATAGAGACCCAGTACTTC. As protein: CASTDAPIETQYF.

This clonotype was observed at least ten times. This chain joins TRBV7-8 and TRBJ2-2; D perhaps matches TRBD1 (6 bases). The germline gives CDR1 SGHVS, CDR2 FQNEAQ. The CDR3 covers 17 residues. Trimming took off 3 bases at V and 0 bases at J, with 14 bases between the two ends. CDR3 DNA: TGTGCCAGCAGCTTCTTTCGGGACACCTCGAACACCGGGGAGCTGTTTTTT. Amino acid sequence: CASSFFRDTSNTGELFF.

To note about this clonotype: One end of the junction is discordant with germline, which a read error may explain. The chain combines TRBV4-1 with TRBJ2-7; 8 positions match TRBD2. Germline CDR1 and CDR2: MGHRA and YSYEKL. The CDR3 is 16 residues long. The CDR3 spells CASSQLAGSSSYEQYF. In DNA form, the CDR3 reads TGTGCCAGCAGCCAGTTAGCGGGATCCAGCTCCTACGAGCAGTACTTC.

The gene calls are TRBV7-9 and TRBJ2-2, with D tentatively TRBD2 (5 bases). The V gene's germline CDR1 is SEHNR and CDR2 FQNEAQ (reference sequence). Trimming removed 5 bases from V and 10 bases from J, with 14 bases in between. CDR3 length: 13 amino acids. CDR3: CASSPQIGEELFF. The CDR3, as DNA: TGTGCCAGCAGCCCCCAGATCGGGGAGGAGCTGTTTTTT.

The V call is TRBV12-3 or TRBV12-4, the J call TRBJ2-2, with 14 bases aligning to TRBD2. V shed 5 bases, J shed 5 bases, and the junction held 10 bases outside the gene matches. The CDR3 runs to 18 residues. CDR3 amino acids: CASSPTGLAGGLTGELFF. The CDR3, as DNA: TGTGCCAGCAGTCCGACAGGACTAGCGGGGGGACTTACCGGGGAGCTGTTTTTT.

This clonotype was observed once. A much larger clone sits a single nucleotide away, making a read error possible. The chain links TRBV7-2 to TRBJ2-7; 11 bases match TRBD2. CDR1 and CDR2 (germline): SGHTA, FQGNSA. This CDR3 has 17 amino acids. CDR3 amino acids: CDSSLASLAGGLYEQYF. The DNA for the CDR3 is TGTGACAGCAGCTTAGCGTCCCTAGCGGGGGGCTTATACGAGCAGTACTTC.

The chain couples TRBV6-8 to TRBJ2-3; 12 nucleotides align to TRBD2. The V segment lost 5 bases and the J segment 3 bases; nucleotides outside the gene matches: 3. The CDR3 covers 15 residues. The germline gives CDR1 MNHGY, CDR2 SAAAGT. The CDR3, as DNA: TGTGCCAGCAGTCGGACTAGCGGGGTGACAGATACGCAGTATTTT. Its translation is CASSRTSGVTDTQYF.

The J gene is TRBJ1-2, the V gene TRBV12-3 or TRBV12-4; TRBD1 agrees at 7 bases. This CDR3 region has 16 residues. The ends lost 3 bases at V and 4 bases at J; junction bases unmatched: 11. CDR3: CASSFATGKIGYGYTF. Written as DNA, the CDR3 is TGTGCCAGCAGTTTTGCGACAGGGAAGATTGGCTATGGCTACACCTTC.

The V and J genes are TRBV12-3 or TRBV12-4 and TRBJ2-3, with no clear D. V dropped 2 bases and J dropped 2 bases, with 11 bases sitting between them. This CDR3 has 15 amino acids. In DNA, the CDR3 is TGTGCCAGCAGTTTAACAGACGAGTTCACAGATACGCAGTATTTT. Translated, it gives CASSLTDEFTDTQYF.

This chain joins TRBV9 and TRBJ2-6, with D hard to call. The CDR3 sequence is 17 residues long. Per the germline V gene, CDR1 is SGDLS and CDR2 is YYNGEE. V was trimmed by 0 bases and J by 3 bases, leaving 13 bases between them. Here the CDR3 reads CASSVARLSVGANVLTF. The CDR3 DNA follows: TGTGCCAGCAGCGTAGCTAGACTTTCGGTTGGGGCCAACGTCCTGACTTTC.

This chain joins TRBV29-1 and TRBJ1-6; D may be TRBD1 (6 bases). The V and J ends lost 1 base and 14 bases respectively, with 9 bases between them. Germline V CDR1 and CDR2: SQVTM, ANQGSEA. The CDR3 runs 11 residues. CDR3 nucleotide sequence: TGCAGCGTTGAAGGAGGGGGGACCCTCCACTTT. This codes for CSVEGGGTLHF. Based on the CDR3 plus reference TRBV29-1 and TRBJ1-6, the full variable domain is SAVISQKPSRDICQRGTSLTIQCQVDSQVTMMFWYRQQPGQSLTLIATANQGSEATYESGFVIDKFPISRPNLTFSTLTVSNMSPEDSSIYLCSVEGGGTLHFGNGTRLTVT.